This entry concerns a single T cell receptor beta chain. A few counts support this clonotype. Its antigen specificity is not known. Base qualities are not recorded, but no much larger clone differs from it by a single base. High-throughput TCR beta sequencing profiled peripheral blood CD8+ and CD4+ T cells from healthy donors, Susac syndrome patients and multiple sclerosis patients. The multiple sclerosis controls were treatment-naive patients whose relapsing-remitting disease, either stable or active, fulfilled the revised McDonald criteria. Bulk CD8+ and CD4+ T cells were purified by magnetic negative isolation, while CD8+ TEMRA cells were enriched using FACS. Blood was collected in EDTA tubes and processed within 24 hours, with PBMCs isolated through density gradient centrifugation. PBMCs intended for TCR sequencing were cryopreserved in liquid nitrogen and were subsequently thawed in a 37 degrees C water bath. A purity of at least 90% was achieved for sorted or isolated CD4+, CD8+ and CD8+ TEMRA cells.

The data are from a study of CD8 T cells in Susac syndrome (dated by TCRdb to about 2019). For context, the study as a whole: Whether CD8+ T cell activation and differentiation in Susac syndrome was antigen driven was tested using repertoire sequencing. CD8+ T cell repertoire clonality was compared between some 13 healthy donors, approximately 14 Susac syndrome patients and fewer than 19 multiple sclerosis patients. General findings and caveats noted by the study authors: The TCR sequencing and HLA analysis was acknowledged to have included a relatively small number of individuals.

RNA was extracted using the RNeasy kit, and about 0.45 to 1 microgram was reverse transcribed with random hexamers. TCR beta CDR3 regions were amplified with the immunoSEQ multiplex PCR assay covering 54 Vbeta and 13 Jbeta segments. PCR amplification bias was corrected by using a synthetic template baseline for primer optimization and computational correction. As for the original processing: Reads were annotated to V, D and J genes per IMGT and analyzed with immunoSEQ Analyzer, keeping only productive sequences. Clonality was computed as one minus Shannon entropy normalized by log2 of the number of productive unique sequences. For each patient and control, public and private clones were evaluated among the 100 most prevalent clones. Susac-specific clones were defined as absent from healthy and MS cohorts, some 1,000 published viral clones and other ImmuneACCESS disease sequences. TCRdb took the public reads, trimmed them with fastp at Q25, ran MiXCR for clone calling and kept in-frame beta chains. Each CDR3 protein gets just one entry, which takes the most common genes and DNA from the rows behind it. These V and J calls rely on TCRdb rather than the paper's analysis. The sample table contains 330,000 or so distinct CDR3 sequences; only one count was recorded for around nine tenths of them. The top ten hold about 0.17% of the sample.

Inclusive of the bounding cysteine and phenylalanine, the CDR3 is 14 residues long. Only the CDR3 DNA stays, 42 bases, in frame from base 1. The V end loses 3 bases and the J end loses 4 bases, and a stretch of 12 bases separates them. CDR1 and CDR2 were assigned from the germline V gene (reference sequence) as MNHEY and SMNVEV. The chain couples TRBV27 to TRBJ1-1; a tentative D call is TRBD1 (5 bases match). The source of this sequence is a human donor with multiple sclerosis. Specimen: CD8+ T cells from PBMCs. The nucleotides read TGTGCCAGCAGTTTGGGGCAGGGCCCCACTGAAGCTTTCTTT. Translation gives CASSLGQGPTEAFF.